Listed below are T cell receptor beta chains from one sample, sequenced in a study of molecular identifiers for immune sequencing clone quantification. Via MiXCR, TCRdb re-called the PCR reads, giving one row per CDR3 protein. The sample records roughly 630,000 distinct CDR3 sequences, roughly 27% being singletons. Sequencing was performed on naive CD8+ T cells from blood, with Jurkat cell RNA spiked in. The receptors come from a human donor in good health. Some libraries in this study had Jurkat cell RNA spiked in. Both conserved end residues are part of each CDR3. The D gene is left open where the match is weak. Only some rows state a clone size, as once, few, many or a class for expanded clones.

>TRBJ1-4|TRBV4-3|16|-|-
CASRQTGAPTNEKLFF
TGCGCCAGCCGCCAGACAGGAGCCCCAACTAATGAAAAACTGTTTTTT
>TRBJ2-7|TRBV27|16|-|few
CASSPPGLHRSYEQYF
TGTGCCAGCAGTCCCCCCGGACTCCATCGCTCCTACGAGCAGTACTTC
>TRBJ2-7|TRBV12-3/TRBV12-4|15|-|-
CASSLEYRSSYEQYF
TGTGCCAGCAGTTTAGAGTATCGGAGTTCCTACGAGCAGTACTTC
>TRBJ1-1|TRBV30|11|-|many
CAWSVRVEAFF
TGTGCCTGGAGTGTACGGGTTGAAGCTTTCTTT
>TRBJ1-1|TRBV28|16|-|-
CASSSRVLGMNTEAFF
TGTGCCAGCAGTTCCCGGGTCCTTGGTATGAACACTGAAGCTTTCTTT
>TRBJ2-7|TRBV9|16|TRBD1|few
CASSPLSGTGAYEQYF
TGTGCCAGCAGCCCTCTGTCCGGGACAGGGGCCTACGAGCAGTACTTC
>TRBJ2-7|TRBV4-3|15|-|-
CASSQLRESSYEQYF
TGCGCCAGCAGCCAATTACGCGAGAGCTCCTACGAGCAGTACTTC
>TRBJ1-2|TRBV7-2|16|-|-
CASSLVGWELGYGYTF
TGTGCCAGCAGCTTAGTAGGCTGGGAATTGGGCTATGGCTACACCTTC
>TRBJ1-1|TRBV6-5|17|TRBD1|many
CASRPERRDRAFAEAFF
TGTGCCAGCAGACCGGAGCGTCGGGACAGGGCGTTCGCTGAAGCTTTCTTT
>TRBJ1-4|TRBV12-3/TRBV12-4|15|-|-
CASSSSTKRGEKLFF
-
>TRBJ1-2|TRBV29-1|11|-|many
CSLGEGYGYTF
TGCAGTCTGGGGGAGGGCTATGGCTACACCTTC
>TRBJ2-1|TRBV4-1|15|TRBD2|few
CASSQDWTSGNEQFF
TGCGCCAGCAGCCAAGATTGGACTAGCGGGAATGAGCAGTTCTTC
>TRBJ2-3|TRBV25-1|17|TRBD1|-
CACSEWPQGAIADTQYF
TGTGCCTGCAGTGAATGGCCACAGGGGGCTATAGCAGATACGCAGTATTTT
>TRBJ2-1|TRBV12-3/TRBV12-4|14|TRBD2|many
CASSPPGLAGFQFF
TGTGCCAGCAGCCCCCCGGGACTAGCGGGGTTTCAGTTCTTC
>TRBJ2-3|TRBV30|13|-|many
CAWSVAAPDTQYF
TGTGCCTGGAGTGTAGCAGCACCAGATACGCAGTATTTT
>TRBJ1-4|TRBV21-1|19|-|few
CASGYLSGAQGATNEKLFF
TGTGCCAGCGGATACCTCAGCGGGGCGCAGGGGGCAACTAATGAAAAACTGTTTTTT
>TRBJ2-1|TRBV20-1|15|-|-
CSAREDGKTYNEQFF
TGCAGTGCTAGAGAGGATGGTAAAACTTACAATGAGCAGTTCTTC
>TRBJ1-1|TRBV4-3|14|-|many
CASSQDWANTEAFF
TGCGCCAGCAGCCAAGATTGGGCAAACACTGAAGCTTTCTTT
>TRBJ2-1|TRBV11-2|18|-|-
CASSFGRGRVSSYNEQFF
TGTGCCAGCAGCTTCGGAAGGGGAAGGGTTTCCTCCTACAATGAGCAGTTCTTC
>TRBJ2-7|TRBV7-9|14|TRBD1|few
CASSRSQGVYEQYF
TGTGCCAGCAGCCGATCGCAGGGGGTTTACGAGCAGTACTTC
>TRBJ1-1|TRBV5-1|17|TRBD1|many
CASSSGTGGAFNTEAFF
TGCGCCAGCAGCTCAGGGACAGGGGGCGCATTTAACACTGAAGCTTTCTTT
>TRBJ2-7|TRBV20-1|15|-|few
CSARDRLSSSYEQYF
TGCAGTGCTAGAGATAGGTTGTCGTCCTCCTACGAGCAGTACTTC
>TRBJ2-3|TRBV4-3|15|TRBD1|many
CASSQGDRYTDTQYF
TGCGCCAGCAGCCAAGGGGACAGATACACAGATACGCAGTATTTT
>TRBJ2-3|TRBV20-1|15|-|many
CSARDWGASTDTQYF
TGCAGTGCTAGAGATTGGGGGGCTTCCACAGATACGCAGTATTTT
>TRBJ2-1|TRBV7-6|12|-|many
CASSPVLGEQFF
TGTGCCAGCAGCCCCGTCCTAGGTGAGCAGTTCTTC
>TRBJ1-1|TRBV6-5|13|-|-
CASSYTGTTDAFF
TGTGCCAGCAGTTACACGGGGACAACTGACGCTTTCTTT
>TRBJ2-7|TRBV6-2/TRBV6-3|14|-|-
CASTVTHSSYEQYF
TGTGCCAGCACTGTGACACATTCATCCTACGAGCAGTACTTC
>TRBJ2-7|TRBV19|14|TRBD1|-
CASSMTGSSYEQYF
TGTGCCAGTAGTATGACAGGGTCCTCCTACGAGCAGTACTTC
>TRBJ2-2|TRBV19|13|-|many
CASATGMNGELFF
TGTGCCAGTGCCACAGGGATGAACGGGGAGCTGTTTTTT
>TRBJ2-7|TRBV14|15|TRBD1|few
CASSQLQGASYEQYF
TGTGCCAGCAGCCAATTACAGGGGGCCTCCTACGAGCAGTACTTC
>TRBJ2-5|TRBV6-5|16|-|-
CASRSPQGPIQETQYF
TGTGCCAGCAGAAGCCCCCAGGGTCCTATCCAAGAGACCCAGTACTTC
>TRBJ2-2|TRBV27|13|TRBD1|many
CASSYGQAGELFF
TGTGCCAGCAGTTATGGACAGGCCGGGGAGCTGTTTTTT
>TRBJ2-2|TRBV7-9|17|-|many
CASSLPPQGSGTGELFF
TGTGCCAGCAGCTTACCCCCGCAGGGGTCGGGCACCGGGGAGCTGTTTTTT
>TRBJ2-1|TRBV5-1|16|TRBD1|few
CASSISGTGKNNEQFF
TGCGCCAGCAGCATCTCCGGGACAGGGAAGAACAATGAGCAGTTCTTC
>TRBJ2-2|TRBV9|19|-|-
CASSVGVGPLAKNTGELFF
TGTGCCAGCAGCGTAGGGGTCGGGCCTTTAGCTAAAAACACCGGGGAGCTGTTTTTT
>TRBJ1-1|TRBV27|15|TRBD1|many
CASSPYPDRFGEAFF
TGTGCCAGCAGTCCCTACCCGGACAGGTTTGGTGAAGCTTTCTTT
>TRBJ2-7|TRBV29-1|14|TRBD2|-
CSVESGRHPYEQYF
TGCAGCGTTGAAAGCGGGAGGCACCCCTACGAGCAGTACTTC
>TRBJ2-1|TRBV20-1|14|-|many
CSANNWREYNEQFF
TGCAGTGCTAACAACTGGCGGGAATACAATGAGCAGTTCTTC
>TRBJ1-6|TRBV6-6|14|-|many
CASSYKQGISPLHF
TGTGCCAGCAGTTACAAGCAGGGTATTTCACCCCTCCACTTT
>TRBJ2-7|TRBV5-3|16|-|few
CASSRPPGHQSYEQYF
TGTGCCAGCAGCAGGCCCCCCGGACACCAATCCTACGAGCAGTACTTC
>TRBJ2-1|TRBV20-1|15|TRBD2|few
CSATPLAGGLDEQFF
TGCAGTGCTACCCCTCTAGCGGGAGGGCTTGATGAGCAGTTCTTC
>TRBJ1-6|TRBV28|15|-|many
CASSPTGRRASPLHF
TGTGCCAGCAGTCCAACCGGCCGGAGAGCATCACCCCTCCACTTT
>TRBJ2-3|TRBV6-5|14|-|many
CASRRQYTTDTQYF
TGTGCCAGCAGGCGACAGTACACCACAGATACGCAGTATTTT
>TRBJ1-5|TRBV19|13|-|-
CASSIALDQPQHF
TGTGCCAGTAGTATAGCTCTGGATCAGCCCCAGCATTTT
>TRBJ2-1|TRBV19|14|-|-
CASSDEWRYNEQFF
TGTGCCAGTAGTGATGAATGGAGATACAATGAGCAGTTCTTC
>TRBJ2-7|TRBV4-3|15|TRBD1|-
CASSHDWDRFYEQYF
TGCGCCAGCAGCCATGACTGGGACAGGTTCTACGAGCAGTACTTC
>TRBJ2-2|TRBV29-1|15|-|-
CSARLADPNTGELFF
TGCAGCGCAAGGCTCGCGGACCCGAACACCGGGGAGCTGTTTTTT
>TRBJ2-2|TRBV4-3|15|-|-
CASSQGGAGGGELFF
TGCGCCAGCAGCCAAGGAGGGGCAGGTGGCGGGGAGCTGTTTTTT